This T cell receptor (beta chain) was captured in a study of low-dose radiotherapy and immunotherapy resistance in tumors. In the study overall: A total of 6.5 Gy was given to Cohort 1 as 0.5 Gy per fraction every 2 weeks. Ipilimumab 1 mg/kg every six weeks, together with nivolumab 240 mg every two weeks, was given intravenously to patients.

CDR1 MDHEN and CDR2 SYDVKM come from the germline V gene. The CDR3 extends over 16 amino acids. Trimming removed 1 base at V and 6 bases at J, with 16 bases between. The sample holds many counts of this clonotype. Time point indicated: before trial treatment. TRAV- and TRBV-specific primers, spanning alpha and beta chains, primed first-strand cDNA. TCRs were put through 20 PCR cycles of amplification with Phusion. A constant-region primer and the V-primer adapter served as the primer pair. Using its own MiXCR run on the reads, TCRdb lists one record per CDR3 protein. The data hold tens of thousands of distinct CDR3 sequences, with under 10% observed a single time.

The rearrangement joins TRBV28 to TRBJ1-5; tentatively, D is TRBD1 (6 bases). The sequence came from a male donor with prostate cancer. The input for sequencing was PBMCs, taken before treatment. The CDR3 DNA reads as TGTGCCAGCAGTTTATTTGGATCGGGGGGGCTTCAGCCCCAGCATTTT. As protein: CASSLFGSGGLQPQHF.